The clone carrying this T cell receptor (beta chain) was seen more than once but under ten times. Its antigen is currently unknown. This entry is derived from a study of T cells in Graves' hyperthyroidism and ophthalmopathy. Study observations and caveats: It was a median around 6 months before onset that the model predicted ophthalmopathy. Blood shared most expanded thyroid clonotypes above 0.001.

Template material for amplifying TCR beta CDR3 regions consisted of RNA transcripts. HTBI primers were the set used in a first-round RT-PCR of the TCR CDR3. TCRdb re-analysed the multiplex PCR reads in MiXCR, keeping a single row per CDR3 protein. The sample has hundreds of thousands of distinct CDR3 sequences, 17% seen once. Those patients with uncontrolled infection, other autoimmune disease, pregnancy or lactation were excluded. Trimming pared 3 bases from V and 0 bases from J, leaving 7 bases between. The CDR3 length is 14 residues. CDR1 and CDR2 from the germline V gene are SGHRS and YFSETQ. This sequence originates from a woman aged 18-30 years with Graves' ophthalmopathy. The chain combines TRBV5-1 with TRBJ1-3, with TRBD1 as a possible D gene (6 bases). Sample: blood. The CDR3 spells CASSSDSSGNTIYF. The CDR3 bases are TGCGCCAGCAGCTCGGACAGCTCTGGAAACACCATATATTTT.